This T cell receptor (beta chain) appears in the sequencing data of a study of cytomegalovirus exposure and HLA in healthy donors. Across the whole study: Unique TCRs from HLA-typed donors, around 79 million of them, were held in an early data release. Within the Caucasian-associated ancestry cluster were roughly 81% of the 398 genotyped donors. General study points: Diagnosis of cytomegalovirus status made by the classifier reportedly showed high specificity and sensitivity.

Researchers ran the PCR with 60 Vbeta and 13 Jbeta primers. The protocol was immunoSEQ multiplex PCR, while the TCRdb copy is restricted to in-frame clones and leaves out a portion. The sample has some 140,000 clones; 74% are singletons. The donors were healthy bone marrow donors. This clone was counted a single time. The antigen is undetermined. This CDR3 has 13 amino acids. The V gene's germline CDR1 is MNHNY and CDR2 SVGAGI (reference sequence). V was clipped by 2 bases and J by 6 bases, with 11 bases between them. The specimen sequenced was PBMCs. This clonotype was sampled from a man in his late teens or twenties in good health and CMV-seropositive. This sequence joins TRBV6-6 and TRBJ2-7, with D perhaps TRBD2 (5 bases). This CDR3 is CASSYRGTGEQYF. The CDR3 DNA is TGTGCCAGCAGTTACCGGGGAACCGGCGAGCAGTACTTC.